The 32 T cell receptor beta chains in this list originate from one sample, sequenced in a study of T cell responses to AZD1222 COVID-19 vaccine. Data came from immunoSEQ multiplex PCR; TCRdb stores just in-frame clones and leaves some out. The top ten hold around 2% of the sample, which has about 88,000 clones, around 86% seen once. Sequencing was performed on peripheral blood, taken on day 0 of AZD1222 vaccination. These receptors all come from an adult in good health.

The genes are TRBV27 and TRBJ2-7, with 9 nucleotides matching TRBD1. The junction had 15 bases not matched to a gene; V was cut back by 6 bases and J by 6 bases. CDR1 is MNHEY and CDR2 is SMNVEV in the germline V gene (reference sequence). This CDR3 has 16 amino acids. The CDR3 DNA is TGTGCCAGCAGCCGAGTGGGAGGACAGGGGACTCGCGAGCAGTACTTC. Its protein product is CASSRVGGQGTREQYF.

This chain joins TRBV5-1 and TRBJ1-1; D is unclear. CDR3 length equals 13 residues. Trimming shortened V by 4 bases and J by 4 bases, and 11 bases separated the two germline ends. The V gene's germline CDR1 is SGHRS and CDR2 YFSETQ. CDR3 protein: CASSTDSSTEAFF. CDR3 nucleotides: TGCGCCAGCAGCACGGACTCCTCCACTGAAGCTTTCTTT. The full variable domain, completed using reference TRBV5-1 and TRBJ1-1, is KAGVTQTPRYLIKTRGQQVTLSCSPISGHRSVSWYQQTPGQGLQFLFEYFSETQRNKGNFPGRFSGRQFSNSRSEMNVSTLELGDSALYLCASSTDSSTEAFFGQGTRLTVV.

The rearrangement links TRBV4-3 to TRBJ2-2; the D gene is possibly TRBD1 (6 bases). V lost 3 bases and J 8 bases, leaving 19 bases between the germline ends. The V gene's germline CDR1 is LGHNA and CDR2 YSLEER. The CDR3 has 16 residues. The CDR3 spells CASSHEMGAQGGELFF. The CDR3 nucleotides read TGCGCCAGCAGCCATGAAATGGGGGCCCAAGGGGGGGAGCTGTTTTTT.

The rearrangement joins TRBV2 to TRBJ2-1; D is ambiguous. The V gene's germline CDR1 is SNHLY and CDR2 FYNNEI. V was clipped by 7 bases and J by 4 bases, with 11 bases between them. This CDR3 contains 13 residues. In nucleotides, the CDR3 is TGTGCCAGCATGTACGGTGCGTACAATGAGCAGTTCTTC. As protein: CASMYGAYNEQFF.

The J gene is TRBJ1-2, the V gene TRBV3-1 (or the pseudogene TRBV3-2); D is possibly TRBD1 (6 bases). CDR1 is LGHDT, CDR2 YNNKEL, per germline (reference sequence). V was clipped by 3 bases and J by 1 base, with 12 bases between them. This CDR3 contains 15 residues. The CDR3 here is CASSHRQDNNYGYTF. DNA of the CDR3: TGTGCCAGCAGCCACCGACAGGATAATAACTATGGCTACACCTTC.

This clone appeared a single time. The V call is TRBV5-1, the J call TRBJ2-1, with 9 bases identical to TRBD2. This CDR3 is 15 amino acids long. Germline trimming cut 2 bases from V and 8 bases from J; bases unmatched to any gene: 8. CDR1 and CDR2 from the germline V gene are SGHRS and YFSETQ. CDR3: CASSFWRGGRDEQFF. The CDR3 coding sequence is TGCGCCAGCAGCTTCTGGCGGGGGGGCCGGGATGAGCAGTTCTTC. Full variable domain (outside the CDR3, taken from reference TRBV5-1 and TRBJ2-1): KAGVTQTPRYLIKTRGQQVTLSCSPISGHRSVSWYQQTPGQGLQFLFEYFSETQRNKGNFPGRFSGRQFSNSRSEMNVSTLELGDSALYLCASSFWRGGRDEQFFGPGTRLTVL.

The genes are TRBV6-4 and TRBJ2-6; unclear D gene. CDR3 length equals 15 residues. Between the trimmed V and J ends, which lost 2 bases and 0 bases, there was a span of 5 bases. CDR1 and CDR2 (germline): MRHNA, SNTAGT. CDR3 residues: CASSDRSSGANVLTF. DNA for the CDR3: TGTGCCAGCAGTGACAGGAGCTCTGGGGCCAACGTCCTGACTTTC.

This chain links TRBV4-2 with TRBJ1-1; possibly TRBD1 for D (5 bases). Germline V lookup: CDR1 LGHNA, CDR2 YNFKEQ. Between the trimmed V and J ends, which lost 1 base and 5 bases, there was a span of 8 bases. This CDR3 spans 13 amino acids. CDR3 sequence (DNA): TGTGCCAGCAGCCAAGTGAGGGGTACTGAAGCTTTCTTT. Protein: CASSQVRGTEAFF.

In the case of this clone: In the same sample, other DNA sequences code for this CDR3. The V call is TRBV18, the J call TRBJ2-5; D not certain. Trimming removed 3 bases at V and 1 base at J, with 3 bases between. In germline, CDR1 is KGHSH, CDR2 LQKENI. The CDR3 spans 12 residues. CDR3 sequence reads: CASSPLQETQYF. The CDR3 DNA reads TGTGCCAGCTCACCTCTCCAAGAGACCCAGTACTTC.

The rearrangement links TRBV7-2 to TRBJ1-5, with TRBD1 identical over 9 bases. The CDR3 is 13 residues long. Per the germline V gene, CDR1 is SGHTA and CDR2 is FQGNSA. Trimming at V came to 4 bases and at J to 6 bases, leaving 1 base not matched to a gene. CDR3: CASSSQGAQPQHF. The DNA for the CDR3 is TGTGCCAGCAGCTCACAGGGGGCTCAGCCCCAGCATTTT.

This chain joins TRBV12-3 or TRBV12-4 and TRBJ1-2; the D is unclear. This CDR3 is 12 amino acids long. V was cut by 5 bases and J by 4 bases, with 8 bases left in between. The CDR3 nucleotides are TGTGCCAGCAGTCCGGGAGTCTATGGCTACACCTTC. Protein: CASSPGVYGYTF.

The genes are TRBV14 and TRBJ1-1, with a possible D match to TRBD1 (5 bases). V lost 5 bases, J lost 0 bases, and 13 bases lay in between. Germline V CDR1 and CDR2: SGHDN, FVKESK. The CDR3 has 15 amino acids. The CDR3, as DNA: TGTGCCAGCAGCAATCGACAGAAATTGAACACTGAAGCTTTCTTT. Protein product: CASSNRQKLNTEAFF.

This chain connects TRBV18 to TRBJ1-2, with 7 nucleotides matching TRBD1. The CDR3 contains 15 residues. Trimming cost V 3 bases and J 4 bases; bases outside gene matches: 8. CDR1 and CDR2 (germline): KGHSH, LQKENI. For the CDR3, the DNA is TGTGCCAGCTCACCCAACAGGGGAAAAGGCTATGGCTACACCTTC. Its translation is CASSPNRGKGYGYTF.

The chain uses TRBV5-6 and TRBJ2-7; 9 bases are a match to TRBD2. This CDR3 contains 14 residues. Trimming took 2 bases from V and 0 from J; bases not matched to a gene: 0. Germline V lookup: CDR1 SGHDT, CDR2 YYEEEE. CDR3 sequence: CASSFSGSSYEQYF. The CDR3 DNA reads TGTGCCAGCAGCTTTAGCGGGAGCTCCTACGAGCAGTACTTC.

The gene calls are TRBV13 and TRBJ1-1; tentative D call: TRBD1 (6 bases). The CDR3 has 15 amino acids. CDR1 and CDR2 from the germline V gene are PRHDT and FYEKMQ (reference sequence). V was cut by 5 bases and J by 0 bases, with 13 bases left in between. The CDR3 DNA sequence: TGTGCCAGCAGCCCTCAAGGACAGCTGAACACTGAAGCTTTCTTT. Its protein is CASSPQGQLNTEAFF.

The rearrangement uses TRBV7-9 and TRBJ2-6; 8 bases fit TRBD1. Germline V gene sequence: CDR1 SEHNR, CDR2 FQNEAQ (reference sequence). The J segment lost 0 bases and the V segment lost 4 bases, leaving 2 bases of the junction unmatched. CDR3 length: 16 residues. The CDR3 DNA sequence: TGTGCCAGCAGCTGGGGACAGGTCTCTGGGGCCAACGTCCTGACTTTC. Encoded protein: CASSWGQVSGANVLTF. The whole variable domain, remainder taken from reference TRBV7-9 and TRBJ2-6, is DTGVSQNPRHKITKRGQNVTFRCDPISEHNRLYWYRQTLGQGPEFLTYFQNEAQLEKSRLLSDRFSAERPKGSFSTLEIQRTEQGDSAMYLCASSWGQVSGANVLTFGAGSRLTVL.

The CDR3 region is CASSQGMNTDTQYF. DNA of the CDR3: TGTGCCAGCAGCCAAGGGATGAACACAGATACGCAGTATTTT. The chain employs TRBV14 and TRBJ2-3; D remains ambiguous. The germline V gene encodes CDR1 SGHDN and CDR2 FVKESK. The V and J ends lost 1 base and 2 bases respectively, with 7 bases between them. The CDR3 runs to 14 residues.

This chain links TRBV7-2 with TRBJ1-2, with D hard to call. Trimming took 5 bases from V and 4 from J, leaving 11 bases between them. The CDR3 is 13 amino acids. Germline V gene sequence: CDR1 SGHTA, CDR2 FQGNSA. CDR3 protein: CASSPDPSYGYTF. CDR3 DNA sequence: TGTGCCAGCAGCCCGGACCCAAGCTATGGCTACACCTTC. The full variable domain, with the rest looked up from reference TRBV7-2 and TRBJ1-2, is GAGVSQSPSNKVTEKGKDVELRCDPISGHTALYWYRQSLGQGLEFLIYFQGNSAPDKSGLPSDRFSAERTGGSVSTLTIQRTQQEDSAVYLCASSPDPSYGYTFGSGTRLTVV.

The chain carries TRBV6-2 or TRBV6-3 and TRBJ2-7; TRBD1 agrees at 9 bases. Germline-derived CDR1 and CDR2 are MNHEY and SVGEGT. This CDR3 has 14 amino acids. Trimming removed 3 bases from V and 2 bases from J; junction bases left unmatched: 2. The CDR3: CASSYGTGTYEQYF. The CDR3 nucleotides read TGTGCCAGCAGTTATGGGACAGGGACCTACGAGCAGTACTTC.

This chain links TRBV5-1 with TRBJ2-1; unclear D gene. Germline assignment: CDR1 SGHRS and CDR2 YFSETQ. The CDR3 sequence is 14 residues long. V lost 0 bases and J 5 bases, leaving 9 bases between the germline ends. CDR3 bases: TGCGCCAGCAGCTTGGGGGCTTGGGACAATGAGCAGTTCTTC. Residues: CASSLGAWDNEQFF.

The chain is built from TRBV6-2 or TRBV6-3 and TRBJ1-2, with a possible D match to TRBD1 (5 bases). The CDR3 has 12 amino acids. The germline CDR1 and CDR2 sequences are MNHEY and SVGEGT. The V gene lost 5 bases and the J gene lost 6 bases, with 10 bases spanning the gap. CDR3 sequence (DNA): TGTGCCAGCAGTACCAGGGTGCATGGCTACACCTTC. It encodes CASSTRVHGYTF.

This clone was detected once. The rearrangement uses TRBV6-5 and TRBJ1-6; no reliable D call. The V gene's germline CDR1 is MNHEY and CDR2 SVGAGI. V was cut by 0 bases and J by 4 bases, with 7 bases left in between. The CDR3 totals 15 residues. The CDR3 reads CASSYSSVYNSPLHF. DNA of the CDR3: TGTGCCAGCAGTTACTCTTCAGTATATAATTCACCCCTCCACTTT.

V usage is TRBV6-4 and J usage is TRBJ1-5; no definite D call. CDR3 length: 10 amino acids. The germline V gene has CDR1 MRHNA and CDR2 SNTAGT. V was clipped by 11 bases and J by 8 bases, with 10 bases between them. The CDR3 DNA reads as TGTGCCGGTGGCGGGGAGCCCCAGCATTTT. This sequence encodes CAGGGEPQHF.

The chain couples TRBV3-1 (or the pseudogene TRBV3-2) to TRBJ2-3; 8 positions agree with TRBD1. Germline V gene lookup returns CDR1 LGHDT and CDR2 YNNKEL (reference sequence). The CDR3 consists of 16 residues. With V trimmed by 4 bases and J by 2 bases, 8 bases remained unmatched. The CDR3 DNA is TGTGCCAGCAGCCCCGGACAGGGCCAGCCCACAGATACGCAGTATTTT. Its protein product is CASSPGQGQPTDTQYF.

V usage is TRBV30 and J usage is TRBJ1-2; D is undetermined. Trimming stripped 3 bases from V and 6 bases from J, with 14 bases between. Germline CDR1 and CDR2: GTSNPN and SVGIG (reference sequence). The CDR3 loop spans 13 amino acids. CDR3 residues: CAWRPPTLHGYTF. In DNA form, the CDR3 reads TGTGCCTGGAGGCCCCCCACCCTCCATGGCTACACCTTC. Combining the CDR3 with reference TRBV30 and TRBJ1-2 gives the whole variable domain SQTIHQWPATLVQPVGSPLSLECTVEGTSNPNLYWYRQAAGRGLQLLFYSVGIGQISSEVPQNLSASRPQDRQFILSSKKLLLSDSGFYLCAWRPPTLHGYTFGSGTRLTVV.

V is TRBV9 and J is TRBJ2-7; either TRBD1 or TRBD2 may fit D (5 bases each). Germline CDR1 is SGDLS and CDR2 is YYNGEE. The ends were cut back, 0 bases at V and 7 bases at J, with 17 bases in the middle. The CDR3 covers 15 residues. The CDR3 is CASSVGVSGTGEQYF. The DNA for the CDR3 is TGTGCCAGCAGCGTAGGTGTGTCCGGGACGGGGGAGCAGTACTTC.

The V call is TRBV30, the J call TRBJ1-1; weak D call: TRBD1 (5 bases). There are 12 residues in the CDR3. Germline values: CDR1 GTSNPN, CDR2 SVGIG (reference sequence). Trimming took off 3 bases at V and 7 bases at J, with 12 bases between the two ends. The CDR3 DNA reads TGTGCCTGGAGAGGGGACCGAGTTGAAGCTTTCTTT. The encoded protein is CAWRGDRVEAFF.

This clone was detected once. The gene calls are TRBV18 and TRBJ2-2, with TRBD1 identical over 11 bases. Germline CDR1 reads KGHSH; CDR2 reads LQKENI. V trimming: 3 bases; J trimming: 4 bases; junction bases outside the gene matches: 7. The CDR3 totals 17 residues. CDR3 sequence (DNA): TGTGCCAGCTCACCCCTCGGACAGGGGGCGGGCACCGGGGAGCTGTTTTTT. As protein: CASSPLGQGAGTGELFF.

V and J are TRBV5-6 and TRBJ2-2; D may be TRBD1 (6 bases). This CDR3 has 15 residues. Trimming removed 1 base at V and 7 bases at J, with 14 bases between. Germline V gene sequence: CDR1 SGHDT, CDR2 YYEEEE. The CDR3 region is CASSLRLGADGELFF. DNA for the CDR3: TGTGCCAGCAGCTTGCGTCTGGGGGCTGACGGGGAGCTGTTTTTT.

This clone was picked up one time. The genes are TRBV5-5 and TRBJ2-4, with 7 bases that match TRBD1. With V trimmed by 0 bases and J by 0 bases, 6 bases remained unmatched. Germline-derived CDR1 and CDR2 are SGHKS and YYEKEE (reference sequence). The CDR3 contains 17 residues. This chain's CDR3 is CASSLGGGAEAKNIQYF. DNA of the CDR3: TGTGCCAGCAGCTTGGGAGGGGGCGCGGAAGCCAAAAACATTCAGTACTTC.

The gene calls are TRBV6-5 and TRBJ2-7, with D possibly TRBD1 on 5 matching bases. The CDR3 runs 11 residues. The V gene lost 6 bases and the J gene lost 5 bases, with 8 bases spanning the gap. Per the germline V gene, CDR1 is MNHEY and CDR2 is SVGAGI. The DNA of the CDR3 is TGTGCCAGCAGCCACAGGAACGAGCAGTACTTC. Its translation: CASSHRNEQYF.

The chain employs TRBV10-2 and TRBJ1-1; D gene uncertain. V lost 8 bases and J 4 bases, leaving 11 bases between the germline ends. Looked up from germline, CDR1 is WSHSY and CDR2 is SAAADI. The CDR3 consists of 12 residues. In nucleotides, the CDR3 is TGCGCCAGCGCCCTGGGAGGCACTGAAGCTTTCTTT. This sequence encodes CASALGGTEAFF.